This record concerns one TCR beta chain sequence. The data belong to a study of T cell changes during pregnancy in multiple sclerosis. Trimming took 5 bases from V and 0 from J, leaving 14 bases between them. The CDR3 sequence is 17 residues long. Germline V gene sequence: CDR1 SGHNT, CDR2 YENEEA. Libraries were prepared by immunoSEQ multiplex PCR; TCRdb keeps only in-frame clonotypes and omits some of them. The repertoire holds tens of thousands of clones, with about 89% as singletons. Here the sequenced sample was CD4+ T cells from peripheral blood mononuclear cells, taken in the third trimester of pregnancy. The TCR sequence derives from a female donor in good health, enrolled as a control in a pregnancy study. This chain uses TRBV11-3 with TRBJ2-6; D perhaps matches TRBD2 (5 bases). The CDR3 is CASSPTLANSGANVLTF. DNA for the CDR3: TGTGCCAGCAGCCCAACGCTAGCCAACTCTGGGGCCAACGTCCTGACTTTC.